The entry below gives a single T cell receptor (beta chain) sequence along with its context. Antigen unknown. The length of the CDR3 is 18 residues. Germline CDR1 MGHRA, CDR2 YSYEKL. V lost 1 base, J lost 7 bases, and 10 bases stayed unmatched. The record originates from a study of shared clonotypes between healthy human individuals. For the study at large: For every donor, three CD4 naive, three CD4 memory, two CD8 naive and one CD8 memory plates were used. Study-wide findings and caveats: Among several donors, 4.5% to 5.5% of naive CD4 clonotypes were found in common.

Measured with immunoSEQ multiplex PCR; TCRdb has only the in-frame clones, and not every one. The sample carries under 750,000 clones, over 55% recorded once. This TCR was sampled from a woman aged 25-40 years in good health. V is TRBV4-1 and J is TRBJ2-1; 13 nucleotides line up with TRBD2. Sequencing input: memory CD4+ T cells sorted from blood. Subset specified: CD45RA-negative fraction. The chain's CDR3 is CASSQGLLLLAGGNEQFF. In nucleotides, the CDR3 is TGCGCCAGCAGCCAAGGTCTTCTTCTACTAGCGGGAGGGAATGAGCAGTTCTTC.